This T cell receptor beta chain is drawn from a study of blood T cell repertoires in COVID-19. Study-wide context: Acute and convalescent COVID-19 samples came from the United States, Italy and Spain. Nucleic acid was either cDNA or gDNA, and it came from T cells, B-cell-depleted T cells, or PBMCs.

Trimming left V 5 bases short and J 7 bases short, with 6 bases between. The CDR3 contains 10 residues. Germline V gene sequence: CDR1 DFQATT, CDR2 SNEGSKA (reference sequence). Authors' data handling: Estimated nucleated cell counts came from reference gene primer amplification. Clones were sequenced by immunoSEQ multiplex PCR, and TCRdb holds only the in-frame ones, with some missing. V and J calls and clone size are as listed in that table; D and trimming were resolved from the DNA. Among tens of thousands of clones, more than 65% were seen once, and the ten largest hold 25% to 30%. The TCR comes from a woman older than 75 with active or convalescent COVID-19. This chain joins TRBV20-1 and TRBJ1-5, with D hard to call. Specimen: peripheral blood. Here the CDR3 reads CSAAGQPQHF. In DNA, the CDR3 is TGCAGTGCTGCGGGGCAGCCCCAGCATTTT.